The entry that follows covers one T cell receptor beta chain sequence. What it binds is unknown. The data belong to a study of cytomegalovirus exposure and HLA in healthy donors. Study information: Out of approximately 400 genotyped donors, 81% belonged to the Caucasian-associated ancestry cluster. Findings and limits, study-wide: Earlier analysis yielded a pattern in which most TCR beta V segments were productive about 90% or about 30% of the time.

CDR1 and CDR2 (germline): MNHNY, SVGAGI (reference sequence). The V and J ends lost 10 bases and 5 bases, in that order; junction bases with no gene match: 13. This CDR3 is 15 amino acids long. The study ran its PCR with 60 Vbeta and 13 Jbeta primers. Generated by immunoSEQ multiplex PCR, the TCRdb table keeps only in-frame clones and is missing some. The repertoire includes roughly 130,000 clones, 75% to 85% of them detected once, and 1% to 1.5% sits in the top ten. The chain combines TRBV6-6 with TRBJ2-5; 10 nucleotides line up with TRBD2. The sequencing sample was made of PBMCs. The receptor was isolated from a girl under 10 years old in good health and CMV-seronegative. CDR3 loop: CATKLAGNRGETQYF. The DNA of the CDR3 is TGTGCCACTAAACTAGCGGGGAACCGCGGGGAGACCCAGTACTTC.